The clone carrying this T cell receptor (beta chain) turned up a few times. The data stem from a study of human T cells and chemical hapten exposure. In the study overall: Upper inner arm skin measuring approximately 2 cm by approximately 2 cm received 2% DPC for sensitization.

The CDR3 contains 16 residues. V dropped 2 bases and J dropped 3 bases, with 17 bases sitting between them. Germline lookup yields CDR1 MNHEY and CDR2 SVGEGT. The time point: patch test 2, 6 weeks after DPC sensitization. Treatment described: therapeutic diphenylcyclopropenone sensitization with weekly scalp DPC. Blood was collected ahead of every patch test applied. MiXCR, run by TCRdb on the RACE reads, gives a single entry per CDR3 protein. The table includes over 100,000 distinct CDR3 sequences, about a tenth detected once. This sequence was found in a woman aged 40 to 50 with alopecia areata. Some clones in this sample may be carry-over from other donors' samples. The input for sequencing was whole blood, taken in connection with sensitization to the hapten diphenylcyclopropenone (DPC). The V and J genes are TRBV6-2 or TRBV6-3 and TRBJ2-7; D could derive from TRBD1 or TRBD2 (5 bases each). The CDR3 sequence: CASSYRGTGIIYEQYF. DNA of the CDR3: TGTGCCAGCAGTTACAGAGGGACGGGGATCATCTACGAGCAGTACTTC.